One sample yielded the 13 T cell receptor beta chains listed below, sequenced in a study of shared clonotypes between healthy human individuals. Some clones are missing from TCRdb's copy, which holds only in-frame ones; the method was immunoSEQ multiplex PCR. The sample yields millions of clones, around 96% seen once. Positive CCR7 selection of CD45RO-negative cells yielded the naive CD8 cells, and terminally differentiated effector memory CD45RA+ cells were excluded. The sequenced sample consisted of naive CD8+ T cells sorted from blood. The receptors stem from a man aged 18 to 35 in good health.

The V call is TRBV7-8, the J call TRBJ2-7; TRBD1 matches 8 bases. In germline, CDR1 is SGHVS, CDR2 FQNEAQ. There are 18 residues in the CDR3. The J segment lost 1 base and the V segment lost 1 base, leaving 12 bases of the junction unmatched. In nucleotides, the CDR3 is TGTGCCAGCAGCTTAGACGGGACAGGCTTACCCGAATCCTACGAGCAGTACTTC. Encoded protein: CASSLDGTGLPESYEQYF.

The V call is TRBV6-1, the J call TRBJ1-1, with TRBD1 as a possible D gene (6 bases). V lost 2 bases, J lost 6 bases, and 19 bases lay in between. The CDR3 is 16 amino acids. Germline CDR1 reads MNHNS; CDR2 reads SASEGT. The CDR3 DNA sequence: TGTGCCAGCAGTGAAAGACGGGGGGCGGCAGGTGCTGAAGCTTTCTTT. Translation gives CASSERRGAAGAEAFF.

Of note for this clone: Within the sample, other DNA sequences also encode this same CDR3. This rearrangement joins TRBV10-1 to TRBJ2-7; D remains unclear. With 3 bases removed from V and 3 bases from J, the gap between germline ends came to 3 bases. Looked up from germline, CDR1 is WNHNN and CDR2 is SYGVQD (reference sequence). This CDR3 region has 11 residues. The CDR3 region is CASSDGYEQYF. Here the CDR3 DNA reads TGCGCCAGCAGTGACGGCTACGAGCAGTACTTC.

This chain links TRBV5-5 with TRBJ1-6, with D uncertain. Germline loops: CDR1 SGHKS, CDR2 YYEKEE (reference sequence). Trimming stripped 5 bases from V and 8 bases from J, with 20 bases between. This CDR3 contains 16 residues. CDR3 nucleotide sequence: TGTGCCAGCAGTCCTCCCCTTGTCTTACGAGATTCACCCCTCCACTTT. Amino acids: CASSPPLVLRDSPLHF.

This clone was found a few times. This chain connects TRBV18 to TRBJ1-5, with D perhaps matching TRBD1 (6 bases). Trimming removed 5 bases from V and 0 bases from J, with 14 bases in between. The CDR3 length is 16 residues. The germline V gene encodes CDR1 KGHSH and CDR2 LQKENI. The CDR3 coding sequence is TGTGCCAGCTCAGGAACGACAGGCCATAGCAATCAGCCCCAGCATTTT. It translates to CASSGTTGHSNQPQHF.

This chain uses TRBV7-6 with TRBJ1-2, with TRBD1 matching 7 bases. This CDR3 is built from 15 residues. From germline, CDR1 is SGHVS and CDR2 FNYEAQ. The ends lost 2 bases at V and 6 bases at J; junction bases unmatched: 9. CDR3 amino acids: CASSLIPDRDNGYTF. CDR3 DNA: TGTGCCAGCAGCTTAATCCCCGACAGGGATAATGGCTACACCTTC.

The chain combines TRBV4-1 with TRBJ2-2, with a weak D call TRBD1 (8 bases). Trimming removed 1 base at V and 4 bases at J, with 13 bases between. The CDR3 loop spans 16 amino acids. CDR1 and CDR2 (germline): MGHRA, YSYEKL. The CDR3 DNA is TGCGCCAGCAGCCAAGTTCACAGGGGGGGCACCGGGGAGCTGTTTTTT. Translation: CASSQVHRGGTGELFF.

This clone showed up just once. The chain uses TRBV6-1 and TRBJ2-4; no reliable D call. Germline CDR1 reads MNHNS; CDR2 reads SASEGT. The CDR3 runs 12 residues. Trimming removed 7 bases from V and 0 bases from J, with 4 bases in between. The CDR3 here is CASNGAKNIQYF. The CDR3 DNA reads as TGTGCCAGCAACGGAGCCAAAAACATTCAGTACTTC.

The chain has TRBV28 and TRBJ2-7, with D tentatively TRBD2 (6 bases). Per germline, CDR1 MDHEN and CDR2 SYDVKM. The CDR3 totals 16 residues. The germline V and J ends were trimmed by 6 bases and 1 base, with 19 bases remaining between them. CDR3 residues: CASRAYTSISSYEQYF. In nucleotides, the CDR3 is TGTGCCAGCAGAGCGTACACTAGCATCTCATCCTACGAGCAGTACTTC.

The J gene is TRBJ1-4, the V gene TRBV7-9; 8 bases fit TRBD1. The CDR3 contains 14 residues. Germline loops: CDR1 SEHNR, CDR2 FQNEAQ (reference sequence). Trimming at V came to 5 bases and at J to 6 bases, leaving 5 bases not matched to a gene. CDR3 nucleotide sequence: TGTGCCAGCAGCACCAGGGGGCCGGATGAAAAACTGTTTTTT. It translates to CASSTRGPDEKLFF. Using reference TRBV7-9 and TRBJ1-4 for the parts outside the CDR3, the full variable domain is DTGVSQNPRHKITKRGQNVTFRCDPISEHNRLYWYRQTLGQGPEFLTYFQNEAQLEKSRLLSDRFSAERPKGSFSTLEIQRTEQGDSAMYLCASSTRGPDEKLFFGSGTQLSVL.

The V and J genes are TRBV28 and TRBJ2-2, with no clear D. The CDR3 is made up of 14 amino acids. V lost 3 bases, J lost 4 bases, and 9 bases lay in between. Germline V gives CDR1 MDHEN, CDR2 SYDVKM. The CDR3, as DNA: TGTGCCAGCAGTTTTCCAGCGAGCACCGGGGAGCTGTTTTTT. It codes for CASSFPASTGELFF. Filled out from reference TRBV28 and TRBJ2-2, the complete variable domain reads DVKVTQSSRYLVKRTGEKVFLECVQDMDHENMFWYRQDPGLGLRLIYFSYDVKMKEKGDIPEGYSVSREKKERFSLILESASTNQTSMYLCASSFPASTGELFFGEGSRLTVL.

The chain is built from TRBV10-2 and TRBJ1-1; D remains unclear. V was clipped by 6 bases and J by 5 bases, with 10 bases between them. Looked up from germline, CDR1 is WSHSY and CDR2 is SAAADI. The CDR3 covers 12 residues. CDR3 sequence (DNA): TGCGCCAGCAGCCAAAGGGCTACTGAAGCTTTCTTT. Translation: CASSQRATEAFF.

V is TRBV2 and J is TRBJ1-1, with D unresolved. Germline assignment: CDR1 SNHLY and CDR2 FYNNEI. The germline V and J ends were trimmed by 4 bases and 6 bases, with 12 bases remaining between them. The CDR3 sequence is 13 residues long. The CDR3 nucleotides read TGTGCCAGCAGTGTCATGGGAATCCCTGAAGCTTTCTTT. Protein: CASSVMGIPEAFF.